Sequencing of this T cell receptor (beta chain) was carried out in a study of glioma-infiltrating T cells after dendritic cell vaccination. Study summary: Glioblastoma patients came from Phase I and II dendritic cell vaccination trials.

The CDR3 is 15 residues long. Germline loops: CDR1 ENHRY, CDR2 SYGVKD. Only patients with spare fresh-frozen tumor and over two years of follow-up were included. Amplification used 60 V beta primers and 13 J beta primers. Assay used: immunoSEQ multiplex PCR; TCRdb lists only in-frame clones, some missing. The sample includes 3,600 or so clones, under 95% of them seen just once. To note about this clone: A read error may account for a junction end that differs from germline.

The sequences come from blood, collected before dendritic cell vaccination. The chain employs TRBV10-3 and TRBJ2-2, with 8 bases that match TRBD2. The clonotype was recovered from a human donor with glioblastoma. The CDR3 DNA reads TGTGCCATCAGGGGCGGGGGGACGAACACCGGGGAGCCGTTTTTT. Protein sequence: CAIRGGGTNTGEPFF.